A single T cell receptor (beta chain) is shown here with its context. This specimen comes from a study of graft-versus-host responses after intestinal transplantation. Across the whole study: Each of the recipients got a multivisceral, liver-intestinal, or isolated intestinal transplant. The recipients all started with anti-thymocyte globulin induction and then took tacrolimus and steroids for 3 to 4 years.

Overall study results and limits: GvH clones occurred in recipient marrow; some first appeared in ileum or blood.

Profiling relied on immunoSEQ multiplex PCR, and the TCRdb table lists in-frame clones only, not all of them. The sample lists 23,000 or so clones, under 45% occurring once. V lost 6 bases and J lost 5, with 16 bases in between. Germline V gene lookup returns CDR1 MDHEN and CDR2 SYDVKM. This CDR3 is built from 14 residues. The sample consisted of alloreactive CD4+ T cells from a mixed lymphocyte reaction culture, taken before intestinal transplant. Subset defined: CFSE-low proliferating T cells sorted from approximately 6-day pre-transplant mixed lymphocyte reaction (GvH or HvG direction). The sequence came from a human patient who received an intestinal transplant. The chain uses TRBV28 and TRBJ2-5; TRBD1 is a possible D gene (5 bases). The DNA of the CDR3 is TGTGCCAGCAGCAGGACAATAACTTGGGAGACCCAGTACTTC. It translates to CASSRTITWETQYF.